This T cell receptor beta chain was found in a study of technical replicates of blood from a few donors. V was pared by 0 bases and J by 5 bases, with 6 bases between. Germline CDR1 and CDR2: SGHRS and YFSETQ. The CDR3 spans 13 residues. The assay was immunoSEQ multiplex PCR, and TCRdb's table has in-frame clones only and misses some. The profile shows about 72,000 clones, more than 90% of them singletons. This TCR derives from a human donor in good health. The sample consisted of T cells isolated from PBMCs. The chain joins TRBV5-1 to TRBJ2-1; D is uncertain. CDR3: CASSLDRNNEQFF. CDR3 in DNA: TGCGCCAGCAGCTTGGACAGAAACAATGAGCAGTTCTTC.